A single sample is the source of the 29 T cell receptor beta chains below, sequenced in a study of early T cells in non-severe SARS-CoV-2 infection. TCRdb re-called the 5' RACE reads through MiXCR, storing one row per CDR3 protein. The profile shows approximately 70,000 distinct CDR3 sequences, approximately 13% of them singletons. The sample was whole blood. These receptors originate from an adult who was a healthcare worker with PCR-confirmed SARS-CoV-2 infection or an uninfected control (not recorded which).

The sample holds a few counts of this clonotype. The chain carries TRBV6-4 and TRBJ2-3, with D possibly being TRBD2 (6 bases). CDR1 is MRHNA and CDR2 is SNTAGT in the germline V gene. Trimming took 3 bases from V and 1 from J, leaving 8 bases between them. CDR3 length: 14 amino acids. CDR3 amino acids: CASSETGGTDTQYF. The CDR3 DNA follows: TGTGCCAGCAGTGAAACGGGGGGCACAGATACGCAGTATTTT.

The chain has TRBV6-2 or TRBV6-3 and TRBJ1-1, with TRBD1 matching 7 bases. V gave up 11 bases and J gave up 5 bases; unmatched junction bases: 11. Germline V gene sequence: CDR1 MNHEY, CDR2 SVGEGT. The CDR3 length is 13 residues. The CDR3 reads CAAVGTVRTEAFF. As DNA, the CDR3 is TGTGCCGCGGTAGGGACAGTTCGAACTGAAGCTTTCTTT.

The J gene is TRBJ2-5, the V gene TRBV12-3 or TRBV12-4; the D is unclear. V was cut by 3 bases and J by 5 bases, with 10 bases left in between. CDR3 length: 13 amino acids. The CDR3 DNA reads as TGTGCCAGCAGTTTTCGCCCGGGTGAGACCCAGTACTTC. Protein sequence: CASSFRPGETQYF.

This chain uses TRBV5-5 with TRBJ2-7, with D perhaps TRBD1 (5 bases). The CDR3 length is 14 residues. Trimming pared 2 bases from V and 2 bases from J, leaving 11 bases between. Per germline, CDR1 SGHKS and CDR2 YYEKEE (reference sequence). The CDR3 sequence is CASSFQGIPYEQYF. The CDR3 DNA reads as TGTGCCAGCAGCTTCCAGGGCATCCCCTACGAGCAGTACTTC.

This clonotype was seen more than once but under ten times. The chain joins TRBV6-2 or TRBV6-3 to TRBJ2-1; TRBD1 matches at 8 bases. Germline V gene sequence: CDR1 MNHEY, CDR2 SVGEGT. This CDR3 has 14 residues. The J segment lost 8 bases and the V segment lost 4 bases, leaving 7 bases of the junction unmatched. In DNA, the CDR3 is TGTGCCAGCAGTTTCGGGACAGGCCCCGATGAGCAGTTCTTC. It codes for CASSFGTGPDEQFF.

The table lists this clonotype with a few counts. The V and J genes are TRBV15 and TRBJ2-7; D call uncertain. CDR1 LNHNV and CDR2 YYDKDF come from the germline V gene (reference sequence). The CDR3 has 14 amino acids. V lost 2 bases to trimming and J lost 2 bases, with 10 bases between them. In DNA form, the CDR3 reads TGTGCCACCAGCAGACGGAAAGAGACCTACGAGCAGTACTTC. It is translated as CATSRRKETYEQYF.

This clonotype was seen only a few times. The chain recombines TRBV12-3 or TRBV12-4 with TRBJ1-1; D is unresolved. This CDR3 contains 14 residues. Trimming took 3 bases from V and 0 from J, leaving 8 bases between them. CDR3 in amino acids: CASSLRRLNTEAFF. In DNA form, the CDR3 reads TGTGCCAGCAGTTTGAGGAGATTGAACACTGAAGCTTTCTTT.

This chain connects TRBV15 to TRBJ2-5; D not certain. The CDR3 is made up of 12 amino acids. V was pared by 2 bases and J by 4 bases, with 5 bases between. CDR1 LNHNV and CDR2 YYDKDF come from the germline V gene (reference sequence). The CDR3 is CATSRPRETQYF. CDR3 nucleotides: TGTGCCACCAGCAGACCTCGAGAGACCCAGTACTTC.

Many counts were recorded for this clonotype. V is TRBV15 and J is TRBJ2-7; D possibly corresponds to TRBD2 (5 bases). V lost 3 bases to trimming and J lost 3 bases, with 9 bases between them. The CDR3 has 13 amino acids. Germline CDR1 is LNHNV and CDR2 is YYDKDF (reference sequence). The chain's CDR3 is CATSRDFNYEQYF. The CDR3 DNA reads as TGTGCCACCAGCAGGGACTTTAACTACGAGCAGTACTTC.

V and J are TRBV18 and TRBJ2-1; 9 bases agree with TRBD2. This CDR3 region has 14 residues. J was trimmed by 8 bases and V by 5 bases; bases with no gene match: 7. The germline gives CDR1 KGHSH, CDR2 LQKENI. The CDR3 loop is CASSSVAGGDEQFF. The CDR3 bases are TGTGCCAGCTCATCGGTGGCGGGAGGGGATGAGCAGTTCTTC.

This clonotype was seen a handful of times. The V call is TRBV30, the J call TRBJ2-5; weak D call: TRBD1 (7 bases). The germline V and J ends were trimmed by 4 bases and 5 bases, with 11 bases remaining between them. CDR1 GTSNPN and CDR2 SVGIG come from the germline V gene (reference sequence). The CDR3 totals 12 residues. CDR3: CAWKAGGETQYF. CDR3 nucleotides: TGTGCCTGGAAGGCAGGGGGGGAGACCCAGTACTTC.

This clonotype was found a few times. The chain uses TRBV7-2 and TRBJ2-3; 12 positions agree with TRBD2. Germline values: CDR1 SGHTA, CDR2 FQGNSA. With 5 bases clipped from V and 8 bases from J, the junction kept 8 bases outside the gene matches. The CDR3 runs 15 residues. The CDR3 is CASSITSGGPFTQYF. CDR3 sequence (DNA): TGTGCCAGCAGCATTACTAGCGGGGGGCCGTTTACGCAGTATTTT.

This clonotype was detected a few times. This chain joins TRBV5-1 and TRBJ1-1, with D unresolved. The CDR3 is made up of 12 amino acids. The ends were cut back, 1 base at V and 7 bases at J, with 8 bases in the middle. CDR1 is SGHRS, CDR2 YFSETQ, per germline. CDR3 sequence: CASSLIGGEAFF. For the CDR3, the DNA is TGCGCCAGCAGCTTGATCGGAGGTGAAGCTTTCTTT.

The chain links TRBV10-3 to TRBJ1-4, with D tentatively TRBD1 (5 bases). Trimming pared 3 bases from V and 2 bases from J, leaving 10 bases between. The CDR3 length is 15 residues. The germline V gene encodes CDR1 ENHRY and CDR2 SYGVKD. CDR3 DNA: TGTGCCATCAGTGACAGAGGGGCGACTAATGAAAAACTGTTTTTT. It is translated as CAISDRGATNEKLFF.

For the CDR3, the DNA is TGTGCCAGCAGACCCGGACAGCGAGACACCATATATTTT. It encodes CASRPGQRDTIYF. This sequence joins TRBV3-1 and TRBJ1-3; possible D gene TRBD1, 6 bases. V gave up 6 bases and J gave up 8 bases, with 14 bases separating them. Germline CDR1 reads LGHDT; CDR2 reads YNNKEL (reference sequence). The CDR3 contains 13 residues.

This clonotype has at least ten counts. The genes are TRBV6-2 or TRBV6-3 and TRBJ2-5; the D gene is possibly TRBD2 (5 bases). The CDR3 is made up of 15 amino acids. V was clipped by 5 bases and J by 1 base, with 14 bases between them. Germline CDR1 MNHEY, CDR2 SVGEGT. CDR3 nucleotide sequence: TGTGCCAGCAGTCTTCGGACTGAGCGCCAAGAGACCCAGTACTTC. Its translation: CASSLRTERQETQYF.

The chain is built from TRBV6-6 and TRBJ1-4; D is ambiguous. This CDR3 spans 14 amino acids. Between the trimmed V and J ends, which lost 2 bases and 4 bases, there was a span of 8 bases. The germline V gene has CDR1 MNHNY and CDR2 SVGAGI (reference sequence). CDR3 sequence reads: CASSYKDYNEKLFF. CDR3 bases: TGTGCCAGCAGTTACAAAGACTATAATGAAAAACTGTTTTTT.

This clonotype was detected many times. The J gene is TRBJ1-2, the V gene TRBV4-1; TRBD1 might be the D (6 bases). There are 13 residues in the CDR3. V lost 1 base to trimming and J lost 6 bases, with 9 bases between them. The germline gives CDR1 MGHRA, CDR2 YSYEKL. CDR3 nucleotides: TGCGCCAGCAGCCAAGCTGGGGGCCATGGCTACACCTTC. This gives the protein CASSQAGGHGYTF.

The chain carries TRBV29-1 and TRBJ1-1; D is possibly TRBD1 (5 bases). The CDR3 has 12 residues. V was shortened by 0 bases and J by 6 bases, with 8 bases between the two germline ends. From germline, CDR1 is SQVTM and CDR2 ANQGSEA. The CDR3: CSVEDWGAEAFF. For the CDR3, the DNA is TGCAGCGTTGAAGATTGGGGGGCTGAAGCTTTCTTT.

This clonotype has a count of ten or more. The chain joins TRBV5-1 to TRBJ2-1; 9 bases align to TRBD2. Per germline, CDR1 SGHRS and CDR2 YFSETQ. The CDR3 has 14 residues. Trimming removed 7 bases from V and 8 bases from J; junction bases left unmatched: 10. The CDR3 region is CASGFGVAGDEQFF. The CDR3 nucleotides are TGCGCCAGCGGATTCGGGGTAGCGGGAGATGAGCAGTTCTTC.

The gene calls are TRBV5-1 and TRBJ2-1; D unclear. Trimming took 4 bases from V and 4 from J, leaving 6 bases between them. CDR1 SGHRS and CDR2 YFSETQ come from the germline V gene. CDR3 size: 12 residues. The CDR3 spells CASSPQYNEQFF. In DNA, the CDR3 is TGCGCCAGCAGCCCCCAATACAATGAGCAGTTCTTC.

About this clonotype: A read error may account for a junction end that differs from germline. The CDR3 spells CVSSQGGEIYNEQFF. For the CDR3, the DNA is TGTGTCAGCAGCCAGGGCGGGGAGATCTACAATGAGCAGTTCTTC. J is TRBJ2-1 and V is TRBV3-1; TRBD2 is a possible D gene (6 bases). In germline, CDR1 is LGHDT, CDR2 YNNKEL (reference sequence). The CDR3 is 15 residues long.

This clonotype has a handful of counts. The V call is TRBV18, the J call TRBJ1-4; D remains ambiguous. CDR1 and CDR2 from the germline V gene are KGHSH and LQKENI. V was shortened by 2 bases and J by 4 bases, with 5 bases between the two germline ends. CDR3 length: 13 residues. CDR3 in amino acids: CASSPEFNEKLFF. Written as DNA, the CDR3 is TGTGCCAGCTCACCAGAGTTTAATGAAAAACTGTTTTTT.

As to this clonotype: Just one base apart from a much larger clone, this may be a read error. CDR3 loop: CASSPPPGLVYEQYF. The CDR3 DNA reads as TGTGCCAGCAGCCCCCCTCCGGGACTAGTCTACGAGCAGTACTTC. The chain recombines TRBV7-9 with TRBJ2-7, with 8 bases that match TRBD2. Germline lookup yields CDR1 SEHNR and CDR2 FQNEAQ (reference sequence). J was trimmed by 3 bases and V by 5 bases; bases with no gene match: 9. CDR3 length: 15 amino acids.

The CDR3 loop is CASRLAGGPDTQYF. The DNA of the CDR3 is TGTGCCAGTAGACTAGCGGGGGGCCCAGATACGCAGTATTTT. J is TRBJ2-3 and V is TRBV19; 12 nucleotides line up with TRBD2. The CDR3 is made up of 14 amino acids. With V trimmed by 6 bases and J by 4 bases, 2 bases remained unmatched. Germline values: CDR1 LNHDA, CDR2 SQIVND (reference sequence).

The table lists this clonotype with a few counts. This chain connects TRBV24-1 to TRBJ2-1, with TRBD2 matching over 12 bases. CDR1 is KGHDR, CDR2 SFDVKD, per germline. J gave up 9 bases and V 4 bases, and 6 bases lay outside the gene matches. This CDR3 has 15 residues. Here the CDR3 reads CATSDRLAGVREQFF. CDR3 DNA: TGTGCCACCAGTGACCGACTAGCGGGAGTTCGTGAGCAGTTCTTC.

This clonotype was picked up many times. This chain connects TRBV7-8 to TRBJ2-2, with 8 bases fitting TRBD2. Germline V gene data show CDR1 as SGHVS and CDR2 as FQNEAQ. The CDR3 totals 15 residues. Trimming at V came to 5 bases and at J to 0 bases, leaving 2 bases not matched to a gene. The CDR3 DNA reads TGTGCCAGCAGCCAGCGGGAGTCGAACACCGGGGAGCTGTTTTTT. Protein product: CASSQRESNTGELFF.

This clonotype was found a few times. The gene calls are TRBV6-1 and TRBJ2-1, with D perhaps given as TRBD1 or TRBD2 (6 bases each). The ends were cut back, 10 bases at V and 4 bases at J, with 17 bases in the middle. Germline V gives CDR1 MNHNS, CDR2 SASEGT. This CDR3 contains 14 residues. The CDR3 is CAILWGAEYNEQFF. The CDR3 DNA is TGTGCCATCCTCTGGGGGGCAGAATACAATGAGCAGTTCTTC.

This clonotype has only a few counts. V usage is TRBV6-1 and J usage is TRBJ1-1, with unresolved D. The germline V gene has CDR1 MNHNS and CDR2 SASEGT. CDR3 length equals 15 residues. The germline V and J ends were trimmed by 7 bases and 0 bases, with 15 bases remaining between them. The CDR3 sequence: CASTRTQDVNTEAFF. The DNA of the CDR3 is TGTGCCAGCACCCGAACTCAGGACGTGAACACTGAAGCTTTCTTT.